This T cell receptor beta chain was sequenced for a study of blood T cell repertoires in COVID-19. Profiled with immunoSEQ multiplex PCR; TCRdb holds only in-frame clones, not every one. The sample shows more than 75,000 clones, about 86% of them seen only once. CDR1 SNHLY and CDR2 FYNNEI come from the germline V gene. The ends were cut back, 2 bases at V and 1 base at J, with 8 bases in the middle. There are 14 residues in the CDR3. J is TRBJ1-1 and V is TRBV2; tentatively, D is TRBD1 (5 bases). This TCR derives from a woman older than 75 with acute or convalescent COVID-19. Input material: peripheral blood. CDR3 in amino acids: CASSEWGRNTEAFF. In DNA, the CDR3 is TGTGCCAGCAGTGAATGGGGCAGGAACACTGAAGCTTTCTTT.